These T cell receptor beta chains were read from a single sample in a study of radiotherapy plus CTLA-4 blockade in lung cancer. Only in-frame clones appear in the TCRdb table, and some are missing; sequencing was by immunoSEQ multiplex PCR. The sample gives roughly 32,000 clones, 70% to 90% of which show up once; around 25% is in the top ten. The sample in question was peripheral blood, obtained from a patient treated with radiotherapy plus ipilimumab. The receptors shown here come from a human donor with non-small cell lung cancer that progressed on radiotherapy plus ipilimumab. The CDR3 runs from the conserved cysteine through the conserved F or W. D genes are given only for firm matches. Where a row states a size, it is once, few, many or the class of an expanded clone; other rows omit it.

cdr3_aa cdr3_nt clone_size v_call d_call j_call
CASSPGLAGGRLRGDTQYF TGCGCCAGCAGCCCGGGACTAGCGGGGGGACGGCTCAGAGGGGATACGCAGTATTTT - TRBV5-1 TRBD2 TRBJ2-3
CASSFTMETEAFF TGTGCCAGCAGCTTTACCATGGAGACTGAAGCTTTCTTT once TRBV7-3 - TRBJ1-1
CATSTTLQGRNYGYTF TGTGCCACCAGCACGACATTACAGGGGCGGAACTATGGCTACACCTTC few TRBV15 TRBD1 TRBJ1-2
CASSYLTGATSGNTIYF TGTGCCAGTAGTTATCTTACAGGGGCGACCTCTGGAAACACCATATATTTT - TRBV19 TRBD1 TRBJ1-3
CASSMSGNTNTGELFF TGCGCCAGCAGTATGTCGGGGAACACGAACACCGGGGAGCTGTTTTTT - TRBV5-1 - TRBJ2-2
CASSLGGTSGGRDTQYF TGTGCCAGCAGCCTCGGCGGGACTAGCGGGGGGAGGGATACGCAGTATTTT - TRBV7-8 TRBD2 TRBJ2-3
CASSRGPVSEAFF TGTGCCAGCAGTAGGGGGCCGGTGTCTGAAGCTTTCTTT - TRBV2 TRBD1 TRBJ1-1
CAGSLNPLHQETQYF TGTGCCGGCAGTTTAAACCCACTCCATCAAGAGACCCAGTACTTC - TRBV27 - TRBJ2-5
CASSLGASYNEQFF TGTGCCAGCAGCTTAGGGGCTTCCTACAATGAGCAGTTCTTC - TRBV7-9 - TRBJ2-1
CASSKVQEGSPHYSGNTIYF TGTGCCAGCAGCAAAGTGCAGGAAGGCAGCCCTCATTACTCTGGAAACACCATATATTTT - TRBV21-1 - TRBJ1-3
CASSFGLAGGTDTQYF TGTGCCAGCAGTTTCGGACTAGCGGGGGGCACAGATACGCAGTATTTT - TRBV6-5 TRBD2 TRBJ2-3
CASSSPGIFEAFF TGTGCCAGCAGTTCCCCCGGGATCTTTGAAGCTTTCTTT - TRBV6-5 - TRBJ1-1
CASSFSGIGGETQYF TGCGCCAGCAGCTTTTCCGGGATCGGGGGTGAGACCCAGTACTTC - TRBV5-1 - TRBJ2-5
CASSVSLGFAYNEQFF TGCGCCAGCAGCGTGTCCCTGGGCTTTGCCTACAATGAGCAGTTCTTC - TRBV5-1 - TRBJ2-1
CARAASGVYEQYF TGTGCCCGGGCGGCGTCAGGGGTCTACGAGCAGTACTTC - TRBV2 - TRBJ2-7
CASSLGVGDITDTQYF TGTGCCAGCAGCTTGGGCGTAGGCGACATCACAGATACGCAGTATTTT - TRBV5-4 - TRBJ2-3
CASIAPNTGELFF TGTGCCAGCATTGCGCCGAACACCGGGGAGCTGTTTTTT - TRBV7-9 - TRBJ2-2
CASSSWDRGEGANVLTF TGTGCCAGCAGCTCCTGGGACAGGGGGGAAGGGGCCAACGTCCTGACTTTC - TRBV7-3 TRBD1 TRBJ2-6
CASSPHPDQETQYF TGTGCCAGCAGCCCCCACCCAGACCAAGAGACCCAGTACTTC few TRBV21-1 - TRBJ2-5
CASSPQGYGRPTEAFF TGTGCCAGCTCACCACAGGGATACGGGAGGCCCACTGAAGCTTTCTTT once TRBV18 - TRBJ1-1
CASSQREMNTEAFF TGTGCCAGTAGCCAACGGGAGATGAACACTGAAGCTTTCTTT - TRBV19 - TRBJ1-1
CASKFTGGGSSYEQYF TGTGCCAGCAAGTTTACCGGGGGGGGGAGCTCCTACGAGCAGTACTTC - TRBV27 TRBD2 TRBJ2-7
CASSTPDKTYEQYF TGTGCCAGTAGTACCCCGGACAAGACCTACGAGCAGTACTTC - TRBV19 - TRBJ2-7
CASSDLAGPTNYGYTF TGTGCCAGCAGTGATCTCGCAGGGCCAACTAACTATGGCTACACCTTC once TRBV25-1 - TRBJ1-2
CASSLPVSTGELFF TGCGCCAGCAGCTTGCCGGTGAGCACCGGGGAGCTGTTTTTT - TRBV5-1 - TRBJ2-2
CASSLRGQGYEQYF TGTGCCAGCAGCCTAAGGGGACAGGGTTACGAGCAGTACTTC - TRBV7-6 TRBD1 TRBJ2-7
CAISETSGGTGELFF TGTGCCATCAGTGAGACTAGCGGGGGGACCGGGGAGCTGTTTTTT once TRBV10-3 TRBD2 TRBJ2-2
CASSSKRGPTYEQYF TGTGCCAGCAGCTCCAAGCGGGGGCCGACCTACGAGCAGTACTTC - TRBV7-8 TRBD2 TRBJ2-7
CASSVEIANTEAFF TGTGCCAGCAGCGTAGAGATAGCGAACACTGAAGCTTTCTTT few TRBV9 - TRBJ1-1
CASSRRTGRNNEQYF TGTGCCAGCAGCCGCCGGACAGGGAGGAACAACGAGCAGTACTTC - TRBV11-1 TRBD1 TRBJ2-7
CASSDTGNTEAFF TGTGCCAGTAGCGACACAGGTAACACTGAAGCTTTCTTT - TRBV19 - TRBJ1-1
CASSVERGSEQYF TGTGCCAGCAGCGTAGAGCGGGGCTCCGAGCAGTACTTC - TRBV9 TRBD2 TRBJ2-7
CASSLNGGTEAFF TGCGCCAGCAGCCTGAACGGTGGCACTGAAGCTTTCTTT - TRBV5-1 - TRBJ1-1
CASSLVPVNTEAFF TGCGCCAGCAGCTTGGTTCCTGTGAACACTGAAGCTTTCTTT - TRBV5-1 - TRBJ1-1
CASSRDRENTEAFF TGTGCCAGCAGTCGGGACAGGGAAAACACTGAAGCTTTCTTT - TRBV6-1 TRBD1 TRBJ1-1
CASSFSGGNSNEQFF TGTGCCAGCAGCTTTAGCGGGGGTAACTCCAATGAGCAGTTCTTC - TRBV5-4 TRBD2 TRBJ2-1
CASSDSIPLRLLYSTDTQYF TGTGCCAGCAGTGACTCGATTCCTTTACGACTGCTATATAGCACAGATACGCAGTATTTT - TRBV6-4 - TRBJ2-3
CASSSRDRVTGYTF TGTGCCAGCAGTTCCCGGGACAGGGTGACTGGCTACACCTTC - TRBV6-5 TRBD1 TRBJ1-2
CASSIGGRVVSQPQHF TGTGCCAGTAGTATAGGGGGCAGGGTTGTGTCCCAGCCCCAGCATTTT few TRBV19 - TRBJ1-5
CATSRDRPSGGTDTQYF TGTGCCACCAGCAGAGATCGGCCTAGCGGGGGCACAGATACGCAGTATTTT - TRBV15 TRBD2 TRBJ2-3
CASSLAGGQEPQHF TGTGCCAGCAGCTTAGCAGGTGGGCAGGAGCCCCAGCATTTT - TRBV7-8 - TRBJ1-5
CASSQDHRATSGGANEQFF TGCGCCAGCAGCCAAGATCATAGGGCGACTAGCGGGGGGGCTAATGAGCAGTTCTTC - TRBV4-3 TRBD2 TRBJ2-1
CASTHLGTGTRSNQPQHF TGTGCCAGTACTCATCTTGGGACAGGGACGAGGAGCAATCAGCCCCAGCATTTT - TRBV19 TRBD1 TRBJ1-5
CASSQSPLTGGSNQPQHF TGCGCCAGCAGCCAATCCCCCCTGACAGGGGGAAGCAATCAGCCCCAGCATTTT few TRBV4-3 TRBD1 TRBJ1-5
CSARGEPEAFF TGCAGTGCTAGAGGGGAGCCTGAAGCTTTCTTT - TRBV20-1 - TRBJ1-1
CASSIKGQGAGEQYF TGCGCCAGCAGCATAAAAGGACAGGGGGCCGGGGAGCAGTACTTC once TRBV5-1 TRBD1 TRBJ2-7
CASSQDALAISHF TGTGCCAGCAGCCAAGACGCGCTAGCTATATCCCACTTC - TRBV14 - TRBJ2-7
CASSPGTGGPSSYEQYF TGTGCCAGCAGCCCTGGGACAGGAGGCCCCTCCTCCTACGAGCAGTACTTC - TRBV7-2 TRBD1 TRBJ2-7
CASSRQGGEKLFF TGTGCCAGTAGTAGACAGGGTGGGGAAAAACTGTTTTTT - TRBV19 TRBD1 TRBJ1-4
CSALPEETQYF TGCAGTGCTCTCCCCGAGGAGACCCAGTACTTC few TRBV20-1 - TRBJ2-5
CASSQLGLGQSGNYGYTF TGTGCCAGCAGCCAATTAGGATTGGGACAGAGCGGGAACTATGGCTACACCTTC - TRBV16 TRBD1 TRBJ1-2
CASSHGGNEQFF TGCGCCAGCAGCCACGGGGGCAATGAGCAGTTCTTC few TRBV5-1 - TRBJ2-1
CASSQGAKLNYGYTF TGCGCCAGCAGTCAGGGGGCTAAATTAAACTATGGCTACACCTTC - TRBV23-1 - TRBJ1-2
CASRGTYNSNQPQHF TGTGCCAGCAGGGGGACATACAATAGCAATCAGCCCCAGCATTTT - TRBV6-1 - TRBJ1-5
CASGGRGTDTQYF TGTGCCAGCGGGGGGCGCGGCACAGATACGCAGTATTTT - TRBV19 - TRBJ2-3
CASRDRGPGYNSPLHF TGTGCCAGCAGAGACAGGGGGCCGGGTTATAATTCACCCCTCCACTTT - TRBV5-4 TRBD1 TRBJ1-6
CASHLAGNEQFF TGTGCCAGCCATCTAGCGGGCAATGAGCAGTTCTTC - TRBV28 TRBD2 TRBJ2-1
CASSLGTGTGGTYEQYF TGTGCCAGCAGCTTAGGCACCGGGACAGGGGGGACCTACGAGCAGTACTTC - TRBV7-2 TRBD1 TRBJ2-7